The T cell receptor beta chain under discussion was sequenced for a study of OX40 agonist ivuxolimab in advanced cancers. Study-wide background: A male proportion of around 86% was recorded, with mean age 60 years and range about 23 to 80. Study-wide points: Clonal expansion was among the lowest in partial responders at 0.1-3.0 mg/kg, especially CD8+. Some patients without response likewise showed low normalized clonal expansion.

The V gene's germline CDR1 is MDHEN and CDR2 SYDVKM. The V gene lost 6 bases and the J gene lost 10 bases, with 10 bases spanning the gap. The CDR3 is 11 amino acids. A remark on this clone: Its specificity is not known.

Sequencing was performed with immunoSEQ multiplex PCR; in TCRdb, only in-frame clones are kept and a portion is missing. The sample contains around 19,000 clones, 80% to 90% of which appear only once. The chain couples TRBV28 to TRBJ1-5, with D possibly being TRBD1 (6 bases). The sequencing used CD4+ or CD8+ T cells sorted from blood, collected in a trial of the OX40 agonist ivuxolimab. The sequence was obtained from an adult with an advanced solid tumor such as melanoma, head and neck, liver or kidney cancer. CDR3 protein: CASSLGGPQHF. CDR3 coding DNA: TGTGCCAGCAGCCTTGGGGGCCCCCAGCATTTT.